This entry lists 20 T cell receptor beta chains sequenced from one sample in a study of human thymus T cells. Clones were sequenced by immunoSEQ multiplex PCR, and TCRdb holds only the in-frame ones, with some missing. The sample has tens of thousands of clones; 85% to 95% are singletons. The source of the thymus tissue was resections taken during corrective heart surgery. Sequences were obtained from thymus tissue. These TCRs come from a girl less than two years old with a congenital heart defect but otherwise immunologically healthy.

This chain connects TRBV10-1 to TRBJ2-1, with 12 bases matching TRBD1. Germline CDR1 and CDR2: WNHNN and SYGVQD (reference sequence). CDR3 size: 15 residues. Trimming cost V 2 bases and J 9 bases; bases outside gene matches: 5. CDR3 DNA: TGCGCCAGCAGTGAGGTGGGACAGGGGGCCGGTGAGCAGTTCTTC. It is translated as CASSEVGQGAGEQFF.

V usage is TRBV5-1 and J usage is TRBJ2-7; 8 nucleotides agree with TRBD1. CDR3 length: 17 residues. The germline CDR1 and CDR2 sequences are SGHRS and YFSETQ. V dropped 4 bases and J dropped 2; count of bases not matched to a gene: 14. The CDR3 loop reads CASSPTGAGSGTYEQYF. The DNA of the CDR3 is TGCGCCAGCAGCCCGACAGGGGCCGGATCTGGGACCTACGAGCAGTACTTC.

This chain connects TRBV7-5 to TRBJ2-7; the table assigns TRBD1, which was not confirmed against the DNA. TRBV7-5 is tagged as a pseudogene. The CDR3 totals 16 residues. CDR3 nucleotide sequence: TGTGCCAGAAGCGAAATTCTTCCTGGACACAACTACGAGCAGTACTTC. Translation: CARSEILPGHNYEQYF.

The gene calls are TRBV7-6 and TRBJ2-1; D is ambiguous. The V and J ends lost 0 bases and 5 bases respectively, with 2 bases between them. Germline CDR1 and CDR2: SGHVS and FNYEAQ. CDR3 length equals 12 residues. CDR3 in amino acids: CASSLADNEQFF. CDR3 bases: TGTGCCAGCAGCTTAGCAGACAATGAGCAGTTCTTC.

The chain uses TRBV10-2 and TRBJ2-1, with 9 bases aligning to TRBD2. V was pared by 6 bases and J by 2 bases, with 11 bases of the junction left unmatched. CDR1 and CDR2 from the germline V gene are WSHSY and SAAADI. The CDR3 spans 17 residues. The CDR3 coding sequence is TGCGCCAGCAGCCACCCCCCGCGGGAGGGGGCCTACAATGAGCAGTTCTTC. Translating gives CASSHPPREGAYNEQFF.

This rearrangement joins TRBV11-2 to TRBJ2-7, with D possibly matching TRBD1 (5 bases). V dropped 0 bases and J dropped 1 base, with 13 bases sitting between them. Per the germline V gene, CDR1 is SGHAT and CDR2 is FQNNGV. CDR3 length: 16 residues. This CDR3 is CASSLDGPPGSYEQYF. The CDR3 nucleotides read TGTGCCAGCAGCTTAGATGGGCCCCCAGGGTCCTACGAGCAGTACTTC.

The chain employs TRBV7-9 and TRBJ1-1, with D perhaps TRBD1 (6 bases). Germline assignment: CDR1 SEHNR and CDR2 FQNEAQ (reference sequence). This CDR3 region has 17 residues. V shed 2 bases and J shed 1 base, with 17 bases lying between them. This chain's CDR3 is CASSLRQGRRGNTEAFF. DNA of the CDR3: TGTGCCAGCAGCTTACGGCAGGGGAGACGAGGGAACACTGAAGCTTTCTTT.

The chain employs TRBV14 and TRBJ2-5; 9 bases are a match to TRBD1. V gave up 5 bases and J gave up 1 base; unmatched junction bases: 8. CDR1 is SGHDN and CDR2 is FVKESK in the germline V gene. The CDR3 has 16 residues. CDR3 region: CASSSRQGGFQETQYF. CDR3 coding DNA: TGTGCCAGCAGCTCAAGACAGGGGGGCTTCCAAGAGACCCAGTACTTC.

V usage is TRBV9 and J usage is TRBJ2-1; either TRBD1 or TRBD2 may supply D (6 bases each). Germline V lookup: CDR1 SGDLS, CDR2 YYNGEE. The CDR3 is 16 amino acids. Trimming removed 3 bases from V and 7 bases from J, with 20 bases in between. The CDR3: CASSGPGARPRNEQFF. As DNA, the CDR3 is TGTGCCAGCAGCGGTCCGGGGGCCCGCCCCAGAAATGAGCAGTTCTTC.

The chain links TRBV11-2 to TRBJ2-7; D gene unclear. Germline loops: CDR1 SGHAT, CDR2 FQNNGV. CDR3 length: 17 residues. V lost 3 bases, J lost 7 bases, and 25 bases lay in between. The CDR3 region has the DNA TGTGCCAGCAGCTTTCGCCCAGTCTGTCAGGAAATGATTGAGCAGTACTTC. Protein: CASSFRPVCQEMIEQYF.

The chain recombines TRBV15 with TRBJ1-5; 7 bases map to TRBD1. The germline CDR1 and CDR2 sequences are LNHNV and YYDKDF (reference sequence). Trimming removed 3 bases from V and 2 bases from J; junction bases left unmatched: 4. The CDR3 is 15 residues long. CDR3 protein: CATSSTGVGNQPQHF. The CDR3 nucleotides read TGTGCCACCAGCAGTACAGGGGTCGGCAATCAGCCCCAGCATTTT. Variable domain in full (rest from reference TRBV15 and TRBJ1-5): DAMVIQNPRYQVTQFGKPVTLSCSQTLNHNVMYWYQQKSSQAPKLLFHYYDKDFNNEADTPDNFQSRRPNTSFCFLDIRSPGLGDTAMYLCATSSTGVGNQPQHFGDGTRLSIL.

The chain is built from TRBV29-1 and TRBJ2-7; 9 bases align to TRBD1. V dropped 0 bases and J dropped 2; count of bases not matched to a gene: 5. The CDR3 is made up of 15 amino acids. Germline loops: CDR1 SQVTM, CDR2 ANQGSEA. The CDR3, as DNA: TGCAGCGTTGAAGATGCCGGGACAGGGCCCTACGAGCAGTACTTC. As protein: CSVEDAGTGPYEQYF.

This clone was seen once. V and J are TRBV28 and TRBJ1-5, with 7 bases that match TRBD1. After removal of 3 bases from V and 5 bases from J, the junction contained 10 bases not matched to a gene. Germline V gene data show CDR1 as MDHEN and CDR2 as SYDVKM. The CDR3 has 16 residues. DNA for the CDR3: TGTGCCAGCAGTTTTGGTATCCGGGACAGAGATCAGCCCCAGCATTTT. Translating gives CASSFGIRDRDQPQHF.

V is TRBV28 and J is TRBJ2-3; 8 positions match TRBD2. The CDR3 has 16 residues. J was trimmed by 3 bases and V by 7 bases; bases with no gene match: 12. The germline V gene encodes CDR1 MDHEN and CDR2 SYDVKM. The CDR3 loop is CASNPGTSGRTDTQYF. The CDR3 DNA is TGTGCCAGCAATCCCGGGACTAGTGGTCGAACAGATACGCAGTATTTT.

This chain joins TRBV6-1 and TRBJ1-5; D is ambiguous. CDR3 length equals 13 residues. V lost 4 bases, J lost 4 bases, and 8 bases lay in between. CDR1 is MNHNS and CDR2 is SASEGT in the germline V gene. CDR3 in amino acids: CASSGRMNQPQHF. The CDR3 DNA is TGTGCCAGCAGTGGACGGATGAATCAGCCCCAGCATTTT.

The gene calls are TRBV15 and TRBJ2-2, with 8 bases aligning to TRBD2. V trimming: 0 bases; J trimming: 7 bases; junction bases outside the gene matches: 13. The CDR3 extends over 18 amino acids. In germline, CDR1 is LNHNV, CDR2 YYDKDF (reference sequence). DNA of the CDR3: TGTGCCACCAGCAGAGATCTTAGGACTAGCTCAAAGCACGGGGAGCTGTTTTTT. Protein product: CATSRDLRTSSKHGELFF. Complete variable domain (other parts from reference TRBV15 and TRBJ2-2): DAMVIQNPRYQVTQFGKPVTLSCSQTLNHNVMYWYQQKSSQAPKLLFHYYDKDFNNEADTPDNFQSRRPNTSFCFLDIRSPGLGDTAMYLCATSRDLRTSSKHGELFFGEGSRLTVL.

The chain has TRBV30 and TRBJ2-7; 8 bases are shared with TRBD2. The germline CDR1 and CDR2 sequences are GTSNPN and SVGIG (reference sequence). With 3 bases clipped from V and 2 bases from J, the junction kept 6 bases outside the gene matches. CDR3 size: 14 residues. The CDR3 loop is CAWSRAGVPYEQYF. In DNA, the CDR3 is TGTGCCTGGAGCCGAGCGGGAGTGCCCTACGAGCAGTACTTC.

The chain carries TRBV5-1 and TRBJ2-7; 9 bases are shared with TRBD2. CDR1 and CDR2 (germline): SGHRS, YFSETQ. This CDR3 is 15 amino acids long. The trim removed 7 bases at V and 5 bases at J, leaving 13 bases unmatched. CDR3 amino acids: CASGSGRVEGNEQYF. The DNA of the CDR3 is TGCGCCAGCGGTAGCGGGAGAGTTGAAGGCAACGAGCAGTACTTC.

This chain connects TRBV6-6 to TRBJ1-5, with TRBD1 matching 10 bases. Germline V gene lookup returns CDR1 MNHNY and CDR2 SVGAGI (reference sequence). The CDR3 extends over 14 amino acids. V lost 5 bases, J lost 5 bases, and 3 bases stayed unmatched. The CDR3 is CASSQDRGDQPQHF. CDR3 nucleotide sequence: TGTGCCAGCAGTCAGGACAGGGGGGATCAGCCCCAGCATTTT.

The chain couples TRBV10-3 to TRBJ2-7, with TRBD1 as a possible D gene (6 bases). The length of the CDR3 is 12 residues. The germline V gene encodes CDR1 ENHRY and CDR2 SYGVKD. Trimming took 8 bases from V and 6 from J, leaving 14 bases between them. CDR3 region: CAIDEGVGEQYF. The CDR3 bases are TGTGCCATCGACGAGGGGGTTGGCGAGCAGTACTTC.